This T cell receptor beta chain was recovered during a study of T cell responses to AZD1222 COVID-19 vaccine. Libraries were prepared by immunoSEQ multiplex PCR; TCRdb keeps only in-frame clonotypes and omits some of them. This sample has about 140,000 clones; about 91% occur once, and the top ten carry about 3.7%. The germline V and J ends were trimmed by 5 bases and 6 bases, with 12 bases remaining between them. CDR1 and CDR2 from the germline V gene are SGHTA and FQGNSA. CDR3 length: 13 residues. The V gene is TRBV7-2, the J gene TRBJ2-3; TRBD2 is a possible D gene (6 bases). The source was peripheral blood, collected 28 days after the second AZD1222 dose. This receptor was obtained from an adult who received the AZD1222 COVID-19 vaccine. CDR3 nucleotides: TGTGCCAGCAGCCGACTAGGATCGGATACGCAGTATTTT. Translating it yields CASSRLGSDTQYF.